The next 5 T cell receptor beta chains were all read from a single sample in a study of early stage breast cancer tumors. The data were produced by immunoSEQ multiplex PCR, yet TCRdb's version contains in-frame clones alone and is incomplete. The sample contains under 75,000 clones, roughly 80% of which appear only once. Sample: blood. All receptors come from a person in their twenties or thirties with breast cancer.

The chain links TRBV5-4 to TRBJ2-1, with D tentatively TRBD2 (6 bases). CDR3 length: 14 residues. The ends were cut back, 4 bases at V and 6 bases at J, with 14 bases in the middle. Per the germline V gene, CDR1 is SGHNT and CDR2 is YYREEE (reference sequence). The chain's CDR3 is CASSTGWRGNEQFF. The CDR3, as DNA: TGTGCCAGCAGCACGGGGTGGAGGGGCAATGAGCAGTTCTTC.

V is TRBV2 and J is TRBJ2-1; TRBD1 might be the D (6 bases). This CDR3 has 16 residues. The V end lost 6 bases, the J end lost 4 bases, and 19 bases lay between the germline ends. Germline CDR1 SNHLY, CDR2 FYNNEI. The CDR3 sequence: CASSGDEDRIYNEQFF. CDR3 coding DNA: TGTGCCAGCAGCGGAGACGAAGACAGGATTTACAATGAGCAGTTCTTC.

The chain is built from TRBV11-2 and TRBJ2-7; the match to TRBD2 covers 11 bases. CDR3 size: 15 residues. The trim removed 5 bases at V and 6 bases at J, leaving 9 bases unmatched. Germline values: CDR1 SGHAT, CDR2 FQNNGV. The CDR3 loop is CASSLWGLAEVEQYF. CDR3 nucleotides: TGTGCCAGCAGCCTCTGGGGACTAGCGGAAGTCGAGCAGTACTTC.

Turning to this clone: One end of the junction varies from germline; a read error may be responsible. The chain uses TRBV6-5 and TRBJ2-1; possible D gene TRBD2, 6 bases. The CDR3 has 15 amino acids. Germline lookup yields CDR1 MNHEY and CDR2 SVGAGI. CDR3 DNA: TGTGCCAGCAGTAATCCCCGGGACTCCGACAATGAGCAGTTCTTC. Translating it yields CASSNPRDSDNEQFF.

This clone was observed a single time. The CDR3 sequence is CASSFSGTGLWGAIRDTQYF. DNA for the CDR3: TGTGCCAGCAGCTTCTCCGGGACAGGGCTCTGGGGGGCGATCCGGGATACGCAGTATTTT. This chain uses TRBV7-6 with TRBJ2-3; 9 nucleotides match TRBD1. V shed 3 bases and J 6 bases; nucleotides not matched to a gene: 22. CDR1 and CDR2 from the germline V gene are SGHVS and FNYEAQ. The CDR3 contains 20 residues.